Listed below are T cell receptor beta chains from one sample, sequenced in a study of cytomegalovirus exposure and HLA in healthy donors. The assay was immunoSEQ multiplex PCR, and TCRdb's table has in-frame clones only and misses some. Altogether under 150,000 clones are present, about 86% being singletons, with the ten largest covering roughly 4.2%. Sample: PBMCs. The source is a man aged 40-49 years in good health and CMV-seropositive. Both conserved end residues are part of each CDR3. The order of the fields is V gene, clone size, CDR3 protein. Clone size is shown for a subset of rows, as once, few, many or a class of expanded clone.

v_call: TRBV2
clone_size: few
cdr3_aa: CASSRPAGGHDEQYF

v_call: TRBV7-9
clone_size: .
cdr3_aa: CSSSRDRGYTF

v_call: TRBV10-3
clone_size: .
cdr3_aa: CAIGDERTGGYEQYF

v_call: TRBV27
clone_size: .
cdr3_aa: CASSLKDSTSSYEQYF

v_call: TRBV6-5
clone_size: .
cdr3_aa: CASSYSLESSYEQYF

v_call: TRBV6-1
clone_size: .
cdr3_aa: CASRPQGANGYTF

v_call: TRBV5-1
clone_size: .
cdr3_aa: CASSLDRGLNSPLHF

v_call: TRBV10-1
clone_size: .
cdr3_aa: CASRLGLVLLYEQYF

v_call: TRBV6-6
clone_size: .
cdr3_aa: CASRPRGGNTGELFF

v_call: TRBV11-3
clone_size: .
cdr3_aa: CASSQGGDYGYTF

v_call: TRBV6-1
clone_size: .
cdr3_aa: CASRFLRGRGTEAFF

v_call: TRBV5-4
clone_size: .
cdr3_aa: CASSLKAGGTYNEQFF

v_call: TRBV5-4
clone_size: .
cdr3_aa: CASSTQGVAGDTF

v_call: TRBV11-3
clone_size: .
cdr3_aa: CASSSWEKETQYF

v_call: TRBV18
clone_size: .
cdr3_aa: CASSPQGSPPHQPQHF

v_call: TRBV7-9
clone_size: few
cdr3_aa: CASSLEGGPGEKLFF

v_call: TRBV27
clone_size: once
cdr3_aa: CASSFRRRYEQYF